The 30 T cell receptor beta chains listed next were all sequenced from one sample in a study of regulatory T cells in long-lasting Graves disease. Documented time point: newly diagnosed GD, antithyroid drugs for less than 3 months. PBMCs provided the RNA from which the TCR library was made. To make TCR beta libraries, researchers used iRepertoire HTBI primers and Arm-PCR of CDR3 regions. From the multiplex PCR reads, TCRdb called clonotypes with MiXCR, one entry per CDR3 protein. The profile shows about 500,000 distinct CDR3 sequences, about a sixth of them singletons. This sample also appeared in a second study, on T cells in Graves' hyperthyroidism and ophthalmopathy.

The sequencing used peripheral blood mononuclear cells (PBMCs), collected at new diagnosis, from a patient treated with antithyroid drugs. These TCRs come from a man aged 35 to 55 with Graves disease.

This clonotype was seen many times. In DNA form, the CDR3 reads TGTGCCAGCAGTTTCAACCCCTCTAACTATGGCTACACCTTC. Translation gives CASSFNPSNYGYTF. This sequence joins TRBV12-3 or TRBV12-4 and TRBJ1-2, with D unclear. CDR3 length equals 14 residues. V gave up 3 bases and J gave up 0 bases, with 8 bases separating them.

This clonotype was counted at least ten times. V gene TRBV5-1 combines with J gene TRBJ2-1; 12 nucleotides match TRBD2. Losses at the gene ends were 4 bases for V and 3 bases for J; bases not matched to a gene: 5. This CDR3 has 16 residues. Germline V gene sequence: CDR1 SGHRS, CDR2 YFSETQ. As DNA, the CDR3 is TGCGCCAGCAGCCCGGGACTAGCGGGCGGCTACAATGAGCAGTTCTTC. This encodes CASSPGLAGGYNEQFF.

This clonotype was found many times. The J gene is TRBJ2-5, the V gene TRBV12-3 or TRBV12-4, with D maybe TRBD1 (6 bases). V was trimmed by 11 bases and J by 9 bases, leaving 19 bases between them. The CDR3 sequence is 12 residues long. DNA of the CDR3: TGTGCCCCCCATGAGGGGGACATGGCCCAGTACTTC. Encoded protein: CAPHEGDMAQYF.

This clonotype has a count of ten or more. The chain has TRBV30 and TRBJ2-1; no definite D call. V was clipped by 0 bases and J by 2 bases, with 11 bases between them. Germline CDR1 and CDR2: GTSNPN and SVGIG (reference sequence). The CDR3 consists of 15 residues. The CDR3 DNA reads TGTGCCTGGAGTGTTCTTAGTTCGCCCTACAATGAGCAGTTCTTC. Amino acids: CAWSVLSSPYNEQFF.

This clonotype was observed many times. The rearrangement links TRBV5-1 to TRBJ2-1; the match to TRBD2 covers 12 bases. V shed 4 bases, J shed 8 bases, and the junction held 7 bases outside the gene matches. CDR3 length: 15 amino acids. The germline V gene encodes CDR1 SGHRS and CDR2 YFSETQ. The CDR3 protein is CASSNLAGGFYEQFF. The CDR3 nucleotides read TGCGCCAGCAGCAATCTAGCGGGAGGGTTCTATGAGCAGTTCTTC.

This chain joins TRBV29-1 and TRBJ2-7, with a weak D call TRBD1 (6 bases). The germline V gene has CDR1 SQVTM and CDR2 ANQGSEA. V dropped 5 bases and J dropped 2 bases, with 13 bases sitting between them. The CDR3 loop spans 13 amino acids. The CDR3 bases are TGCAGCGTTTGGGACACGGATGCCTACGAGCAGTACTTC. Translating it yields CSVWDTDAYEQYF.

This clonotype was seen a handful of times. The V call is TRBV10-3, the J call TRBJ2-3, with D unresolved. The CDR3 contains 13 residues. Germline lookup yields CDR1 ENHRY and CDR2 SYGVKD. The germline V and J ends were trimmed by 7 bases and 0 bases, with 8 bases remaining between them. In nucleotides, the CDR3 is TGTGCCATCACACAGACTAGCACAGATACGCAGTATTTT. As protein: CAITQTSTDTQYF.

This clonotype was seen a handful of times. V gene TRBV7-8 combines with J gene TRBJ2-3; tentative D call: TRBD1 (6 bases). Germline CDR1 is SGHVS and CDR2 is FQNEAQ. V was trimmed by 4 bases and J by 2 bases, leaving 16 bases between them. The CDR3 consists of 16 residues. The CDR3 DNA follows: TGTGCCAGCAGCTCCTCCAGGGGCCTGAACACAGATACGCAGTATTTT. Translation gives CASSSSRGLNTDTQYF.

This clonotype was counted between two and nine times. One end of the junction varies from germline; a read error may be responsible. The chain employs TRBV5-1 and TRBJ2-6, with D tentatively TRBD1 or TRBD2 (6 bases each). CDR3 length: 16 amino acids. Germline V gene sequence: CDR1 SGHRS, CDR2 YFSETQ. The CDR3: CASSLTGRTGANVLTF. The CDR3 DNA follows: TGTGCCAGCAGCTTAACAGGGAGGACTGGGGCCAACGTCCTGACTTTC.

This clonotype came up many times. This chain joins TRBV11-2 and TRBJ2-1; perhaps TRBD2 as D (5 bases). Germline V CDR1 and CDR2: SGHAT, FQNNGV. CDR3 length: 14 residues. Deletions cut 5 bases from V and 6 bases from J, with 14 bases between. The CDR3 here is CASSQRLRGNEQFF. CDR3 coding DNA: TGTGCCAGCAGCCAAAGGTTACGGGGCAATGAGCAGTTCTTC.

Ten or more counts support this clonotype. The J gene is TRBJ1-3, the V gene TRBV5-1; tentative D call: TRBD1 (6 bases). The CDR3 consists of 14 residues. CDR1 and CDR2 from the germline V gene are SGHRS and YFSETQ. V was shortened by 4 bases and J by 2 bases, with 10 bases between the two germline ends. In DNA form, the CDR3 reads TGCGCCAGCAGCCCCGGACAGACTGGAAACACCATATATTTT. Protein product: CASSPGQTGNTIYF.

The chain employs TRBV2 and TRBJ2-1; 7 positions agree with TRBD1. The CDR3 length is 14 residues. V was clipped by 4 bases and J by 7 bases; unmatched bases: 7. In germline, CDR1 is SNHLY, CDR2 FYNNEI. The CDR3: CASSAQGKGNEQFF. The CDR3 nucleotides are TGTGCCAGCAGTGCACAGGGGAAAGGGAATGAGCAGTTCTTC.

This rearrangement joins TRBV19 to TRBJ2-1; TRBD2 matches 8 bases. V trimming: 7 bases; J trimming: 5 bases; junction bases outside the gene matches: 7. CDR1 LNHDA and CDR2 SQIVND come from the germline V gene (reference sequence). This CDR3 is 14 amino acids long. The CDR3 nucleotides read TGTGCCAGTATGAAGCGGGAGTACGACAATGAGCAGTTCTTC. It yields the protein CASMKREYDNEQFF.

This clonotype was seen repeatedly, ten times or more. The rearrangement links TRBV20-1 to TRBJ1-5, with 7 positions matching TRBD1. This CDR3 is 13 amino acids long. Germline lookup yields CDR1 DFQATT and CDR2 SNEGSKA (reference sequence). V lost 4 bases and J lost 8; bases outside the gene matches: 8. The CDR3 here is CSAIGQALKPQHF. CDR3 bases: TGCAGTGCTATAGGACAGGCTCTAAAGCCCCAGCATTTT.

Regarding this clonotype: This may stem from a read error, because a much larger clone lies one nucleotide away. The J gene is TRBJ2-7, the V gene TRBV10-3; D perhaps matches TRBD2 (6 bases). With 4 bases removed from V and 3 bases from J, the gap between germline ends came to 16 bases. Germline values: CDR1 ENHRY, CDR2 SYGVKD. CDR3 size: 15 residues. The CDR3 region has the DNA TGTGCCATCAGTGGAACCTATAGCGGCGACTACGAGCAGTACTTC. Amino acids: CAISGTYSGDYEQYF.

V gene TRBV20-1 combines with J gene TRBJ2-2, with 11 bases identical to TRBD2. Unmatched junction bases numbered 7, after V lost 0 bases and J lost 1 base. The germline V gene has CDR1 DFQATT and CDR2 SNEGSKA (reference sequence). The CDR3 is 18 residues long. The DNA of the CDR3 is TGCAGTGCTAGAGATCCGGGACTAGCGGCCTGGAACACCGGGGAGCTGTTTTTT. The encoded protein is CSARDPGLAAWNTGELFF.

Ten or more counts support this clonotype. V and J are TRBV30 and TRBJ2-7; D might be TRBD2 (5 bases). CDR1 is GTSNPN, CDR2 SVGIG, per germline (reference sequence). The CDR3 has 14 amino acids. V dropped 0 bases and J dropped 7 bases, with 16 bases sitting between them. The CDR3 nucleotides read TGTGCCTGGAGTGTGGGGAGAGTAACGTCAGAGCAGTACTTC. It encodes CAWSVGRVTSEQYF.

This clonotype came up many times. V usage is TRBV20-1 and J usage is TRBJ1-3; 7 bases align to TRBD1. There are 17 residues in the CDR3. CDR1 is DFQATT, CDR2 SNEGSKA, per germline (reference sequence). The ends lost 0 bases at V and 0 bases at J; junction bases unmatched: 8. CDR3 DNA: TGCAGTGCTAGAGATCCTCGACAGGGAGACTCTGGAAACACCATATATTTT. This gives the protein CSARDPRQGDSGNTIYF.

This clonotype was recorded a few times. The chain uses TRBV4-2 and TRBJ1-3; the match to TRBD1 covers 7 bases. CDR3 length equals 16 residues. Germline-derived CDR1 and CDR2 are LGHNA and YNFKEQ. V lost 0 bases and J lost 4; bases outside the gene matches: 6. The CDR3 region is CASSQEGTVVGNTIYF. The CDR3 DNA follows: TGTGCCAGCAGCCAAGAAGGGACAGTGGTGGGAAACACCATATATTTT.

The rearrangement joins TRBV5-1 to TRBJ1-1; no clear D. From germline, CDR1 is SGHRS and CDR2 YFSETQ. Trimming removed 0 bases from V and 3 bases from J, with 9 bases in between. The CDR3 has 14 residues. The CDR3, as DNA: TGCGCCAGCAGCTTGGCAATAGCAGACACTGAAGCTTTCTTT. Translated: CASSLAIADTEAFF. Variable domain in full (rest from reference TRBV5-1 and TRBJ1-1): KAGVTQTPRYLIKTRGQQVTLSCSPISGHRSVSWYQQTPGQGLQFLFEYFSETQRNKGNFPGRFSGRQFSNSRSEMNVSTLELGDSALYLCASSLAIADTEAFFGQGTRLTVV.

This clonotype was counted ten times or more. The V gene is TRBV19, the J gene TRBJ1-5; 9 nucleotides align to TRBD1. V was pared by 6 bases and J by 4 bases, with 4 bases of the junction left unmatched. Germline V gives CDR1 LNHDA, CDR2 SQIVND (reference sequence). This CDR3 spans 14 amino acids. The chain's CDR3 is CASRRTGANQPQHF. The CDR3 DNA is TGTGCCAGTAGGCGGACAGGGGCGAATCAGCCCCAGCATTTT.

This clonotype was seen many times. This sequence joins TRBV30 and TRBJ2-2, with D unclear. This CDR3 is 12 amino acids long. Germline values: CDR1 GTSNPN, CDR2 SVGIG (reference sequence). V lost 4 bases and J lost 1, with 4 bases in between. The DNA of the CDR3 is TGTGCCTGGAACAGGAACACCGGGGAGCTGTTTTTT. It specifies CAWNRNTGELFF.

This clonotype was seen many times. The chain employs TRBV20-1 and TRBJ1-1; D is uncertain. The V gene lost 0 bases and the J gene lost 0 bases, with 8 bases spanning the gap. This CDR3 contains 14 residues. Germline CDR1 reads DFQATT; CDR2 reads SNEGSKA (reference sequence). CDR3 DNA: TGCAGTGCTAGAGATTACTCTATGAACACTGAAGCTTTCTTT. As protein: CSARDYSMNTEAFF.

This chain links TRBV11-1 with TRBJ2-1; 12 nucleotides align to TRBD2. Germline assignment: CDR1 SGHAT and CDR2 FQDESV (reference sequence). CDR3 length: 16 residues. Trimming removed 4 bases from V and 6 bases from J; junction bases left unmatched: 7. The CDR3 DNA follows: TGTGCCAGCAGCTCGCGGTCTAGCGGGAGGGCCAATGAGCAGTTCTTC. This codes for CASSSRSSGRANEQFF.

This clonotype was recorded many times. This chain uses TRBV27 with TRBJ2-7; 12 bases match TRBD1. The CDR3 extends over 15 amino acids. The germline CDR1 and CDR2 sequences are MNHEY and SMNVEV (reference sequence). J was trimmed by 2 bases and V by 6 bases; bases with no gene match: 5. CDR3 amino acids: CASRTGTGGPYEQYF. As DNA, the CDR3 is TGTGCCAGCAGAACCGGGACAGGGGGCCCCTACGAGCAGTACTTC.

This clonotype was seen at least ten times. V is TRBV12-3 or TRBV12-4 and J is TRBJ2-1; 16 positions match TRBD2. V lost 7 bases, J lost 3 bases, and 9 bases stayed unmatched. The CDR3 runs 18 residues. CDR3 bases: TGTGCCAGCACAAGCGGGACTAGCGGGAGGGCCGGCTACAATGAGCAGTTCTTC. Amino acids: CASTSGTSGRAGYNEQFF.

This clonotype was seen many times. The chain links TRBV2 to TRBJ2-3; 12 nucleotides line up with TRBD2. The V gene's germline CDR1 is SNHLY and CDR2 FYNNEI. Losses at the gene ends were 7 bases for V and 4 bases for J; bases not matched to a gene: 6. There are 15 residues in the CDR3. CDR3 region: CASKVGLAGPDTQYF. For the CDR3, the DNA is TGTGCCAGCAAAGTTGGACTAGCGGGACCAGATACGCAGTATTTT.

V is TRBV12-3 or TRBV12-4 and J is TRBJ2-1; the D gene could be TRBD1 or TRBD2 (5 bases each). V was shortened by 6 bases and J by 1 base, with 16 bases between the two germline ends. The CDR3 spans 16 residues. DNA for the CDR3: TGTGCCAGCAGCCCTATTGGGGGTTCGTCCTACAATGAGCAGTTCTTC. Protein: CASSPIGGSSYNEQFF.

At least ten counts were recorded for this clonotype. This chain connects TRBV9 to TRBJ2-1, with 9 bases matching TRBD1. This CDR3 comprises 15 residues. V gave up 3 bases and J gave up 4 bases; unmatched junction bases: 5. Germline CDR1 and CDR2: SGDLS and YYNGEE. The CDR3 loop reads CASSAGTGTYNEQFF. Written as DNA, the CDR3 is TGTGCCAGCAGCGCCGGGACAGGGACGTACAATGAGCAGTTCTTC.

There are many counts of this clonotype. The rearrangement links TRBV7-9 to TRBJ2-1; the match to TRBD2 covers 8 bases. Germline V CDR1 and CDR2: SEHNR, FQNEAQ (reference sequence). After removal of 2 bases from V and 5 bases from J, the junction contained 5 bases not matched to a gene. The length of the CDR3 is 15 residues. Here the CDR3 DNA reads TGTGCCAGCAGCTTAATCCAGCGGGAGAACAATGAGCAGTTCTTC. Its protein is CASSLIQRENNEQFF.